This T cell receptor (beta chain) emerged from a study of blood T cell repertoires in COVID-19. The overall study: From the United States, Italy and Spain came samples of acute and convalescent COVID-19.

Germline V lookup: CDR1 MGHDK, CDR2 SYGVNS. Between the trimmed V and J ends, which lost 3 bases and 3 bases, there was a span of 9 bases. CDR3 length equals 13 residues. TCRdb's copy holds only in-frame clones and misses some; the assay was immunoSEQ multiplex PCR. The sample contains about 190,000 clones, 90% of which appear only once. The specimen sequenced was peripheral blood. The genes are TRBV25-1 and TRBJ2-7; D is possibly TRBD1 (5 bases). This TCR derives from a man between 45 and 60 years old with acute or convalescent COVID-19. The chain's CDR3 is CASSDDRHYEQYF. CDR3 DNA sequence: TGTGCCAGCAGTGACGACAGACACTACGAGCAGTACTTC.